This passage covers 2 T cell receptor beta chains from one sample sequenced in a study of early T cells in non-severe SARS-CoV-2 infection. TCRdb analysed the 5' RACE reads with MiXCR anew, one entry per CDR3 protein. The sample lists about 50,000 distinct CDR3 sequences, approximately 8.5% occurring once. Sequenced: whole blood. The receptors were gathered from an adult who was a healthcare worker with PCR-confirmed SARS-CoV-2 infection or an uninfected control (not recorded which).

This clonotype has only a few counts. The chain employs TRBV2 and TRBJ2-1, with TRBD2 matching 7 bases. This CDR3 has 16 amino acids. In germline, CDR1 is SNHLY, CDR2 FYNNEI. J was trimmed by 3 bases and V by 7 bases; bases with no gene match: 12. The CDR3 protein is CASTPRGRAIYNEQFF. The CDR3 DNA is TGTGCCAGCACCCCCCGGGGGAGGGCCATCTACAATGAGCAGTTCTTC. Filled out from reference TRBV2 and TRBJ2-1, the complete variable domain reads EPEVTQTPSHQVTQMGQEVILRCVPISNHLYFYWYRQILGQKVEFLVSFYNNEISEKSEIFDDQFSVERPDGSNFTLKIRSTKLEDSAMYFCASTPRGRAIYNEQFFGPGTRLTVL.

This clonotype was recorded many times. The genes are TRBV24-1 and TRBJ2-1; TRBD2 is a possible D gene (5 bases). Between the trimmed V and J ends, which lost 3 bases and 4 bases, there was a span of 15 bases. The CDR3 covers 16 residues. Germline values: CDR1 KGHDR, CDR2 SFDVKD. The CDR3: CATSDDSGGGYNEQFF. The CDR3 DNA is TGTGCCACCAGTGATGATTCAGGAGGCGGTTACAATGAGCAGTTCTTC.